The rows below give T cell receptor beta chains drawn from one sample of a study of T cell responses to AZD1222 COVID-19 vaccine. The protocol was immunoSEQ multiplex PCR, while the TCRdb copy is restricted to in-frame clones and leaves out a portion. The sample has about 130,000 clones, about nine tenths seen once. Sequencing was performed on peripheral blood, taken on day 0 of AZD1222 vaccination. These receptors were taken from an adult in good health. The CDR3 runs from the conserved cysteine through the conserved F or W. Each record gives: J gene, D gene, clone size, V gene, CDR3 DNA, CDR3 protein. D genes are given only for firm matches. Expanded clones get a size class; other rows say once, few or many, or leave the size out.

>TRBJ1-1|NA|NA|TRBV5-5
TGTGCCAGCAGCTTGATCGTCAGGGCGAACACTGAAGCTTTCTTT
CASSLIVRANTEAFF
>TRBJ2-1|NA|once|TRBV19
TGTGCCAGTAGTATAGTAGGGACCGGCGACAATGAGCAGTTCTTC
CASSIVGTGDNEQFF
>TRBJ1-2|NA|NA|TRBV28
TGTGCCAGCAGTCTGGGGGTCTCGCAAGAAAGCTATGGCTACACCTTC
CASSLGVSQESYGYTF
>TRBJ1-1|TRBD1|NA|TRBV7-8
TGTGCCAGCAGCTTAGGTCCAGGGGGAAGCACTGAAGCTTTCTTT
CASSLGPGGSTEAFF
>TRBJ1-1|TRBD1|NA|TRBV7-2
TGTGCCAGCAGCTTAGCGCAGGGGGCGGGAGCTTTCTTT
CASSLAQGAGAFF
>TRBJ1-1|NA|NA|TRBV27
TGTGCCAGCAGTTCCCGTCAGGGCAGCACTGAAGCTTTCTTT
CASSSRQGSTEAFF
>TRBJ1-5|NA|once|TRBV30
TGTGCCTGGAGTGTAAGTAGCAATCAGCCCCAGCATTTT
CAWSVSSNQPQHF
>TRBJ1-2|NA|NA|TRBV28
TGTGCCAGCAGGCTTTTGGGGTATGGCTACACCTTC
CASRLLGYGYTF
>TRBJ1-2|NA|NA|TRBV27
TGTGCCAGCAGTCACCTGGGGGAGGGGCGTGGCTACACCTTC
CASSHLGEGRGYTF
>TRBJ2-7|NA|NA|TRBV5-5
TGTGCCAGCAGCTTGGATCTCAGGTCCTACGAGCAGTACTTC
CASSLDLRSYEQYF
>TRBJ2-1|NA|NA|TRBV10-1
TGCGCCAGCAGTGGTAGTAATGAGCAGTTCTTC
CASSGSNEQFF
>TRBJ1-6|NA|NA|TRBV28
TGTGCCAGCAGTTTATTACGGGGTGGTAATTCACCCCTCCACTTT
CASSLLRGGNSPLHF
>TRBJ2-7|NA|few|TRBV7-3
TGTGCCAGCAGCCCGGGCGTCGGGAGCGACTACGAGCAGTACTTC
CASSPGVGSDYEQYF
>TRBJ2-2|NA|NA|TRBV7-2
TGTGCCAGCAGAGCGATCGGGGAGCTGTTTTTT
CASRAIGELFF
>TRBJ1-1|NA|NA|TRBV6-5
TGTGCCAGCCGGGAACAGGGCCAGAACACTGAAGCTTTCTTT
CASREQGQNTEAFF
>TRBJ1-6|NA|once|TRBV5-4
TGTGCCAGCAGCTTGGACAGGGACTATAATTCACCCCTCCACTTT
CASSLDRDYNSPLHF
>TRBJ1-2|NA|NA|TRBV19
TGTGCCAGTAGTATGAGGCAGGGAGGGTATGGCTACACCTTC
CASSMRQGGYGYTF
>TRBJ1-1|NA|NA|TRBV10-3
TGTGCCATCAGTGAATTAGGGGGGGACACTGAAGCTTTCTTT
CAISELGGDTEAFF
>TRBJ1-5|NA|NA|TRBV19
TGTGCCAGTAGCCCGGGGAGGGCTGTTGCTAATCAGCCCCAGCATTTT
CASSPGRAVANQPQHF
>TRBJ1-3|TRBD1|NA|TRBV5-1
TGCGCCAGCAGCCGGGACAGCTCTGGAAACACCATATATTTT
CASSRDSSGNTIYF
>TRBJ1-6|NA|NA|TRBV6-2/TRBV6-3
TGTGCCAGCAGTTTCAACAGGGAGTATTCACCCCTCCACTTT
CASSFNREYSPLHF
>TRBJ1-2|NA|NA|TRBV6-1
TGTGCCAGCAGTGAAGTTACAGGGTCTGTTAACTATGGCTACACCTTC
CASSEVTGSVNYGYTF
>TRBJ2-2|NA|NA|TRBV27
TGTGCCAGCAGTATTGTCAGCGGGGAGCTGTTTTTT
CASSIVSGELFF
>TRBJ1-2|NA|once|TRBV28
TGTGCCAGCAGCTTAGTAAGGGGATTATTTAACTATGGCTACACCTTC
CASSLVRGLFNYGYTF
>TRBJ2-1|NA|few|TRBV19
TGTGCCAGTAGTATAGGTGGCGGAAGCTCCTACAATGAGCAGTTCTTC
CASSIGGGSSYNEQFF
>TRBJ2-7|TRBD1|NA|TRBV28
TGTGCCAGCCTAACTGGGGACAGGGGTCACGAGCAGTACTTC
CASLTGDRGHEQYF
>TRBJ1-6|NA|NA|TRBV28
TGTGCCAGCAGGCAGCCGGGGGCAAGGGGGACACCCCTCCACTTT
CASRQPGARGTPLHF
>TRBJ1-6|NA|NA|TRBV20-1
TGCAGTGCTAGCGAGACTTCACCCCTCCACTTT
CSASETSPLHF
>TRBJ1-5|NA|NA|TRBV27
TGTGCCAGCAGTTTCAGGGAGGGTACGCAGCCCCAGCATTTT
CASSFREGTQPQHF
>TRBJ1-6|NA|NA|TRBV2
TGTGCCAGCAGTCAAGACAGGCTAAGTTCACCCCTCCACTTT
CASSQDRLSSPLHF
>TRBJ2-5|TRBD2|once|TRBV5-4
TGTGCCAGCAGCATATCGGATAGCGGGGGGGAGACCCAGTACTTC
CASSISDSGGETQYF
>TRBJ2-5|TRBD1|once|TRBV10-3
TGTGCCATCAGTGACCACAGGGGAAGGGGTGAGACCCAGTACTTC
CAISDHRGRGETQYF
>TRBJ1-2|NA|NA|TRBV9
TGTGCCAGCAGCGTAGTAGGACGGGGTCATTATGGCTACACCTTC
CASSVVGRGHYGYTF
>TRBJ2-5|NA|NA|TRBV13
TGTGCCAGCAGCAGCCGGGTGAACCAAGAGACCCAGTACTTC
CASSSRVNQETQYF
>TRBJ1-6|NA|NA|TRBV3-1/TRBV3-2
TGTGCCAGCACCAAGACAGCCACCTATAATTCACCCCTCCACTTT
CASTKTATYNSPLHF
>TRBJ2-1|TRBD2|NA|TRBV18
TGTGCCAGCTCACCACGGGGAGGACTAGCGGGGGGACTATACAATGAGCAGTTCTTC
CASSPRGGLAGGLYNEQFF
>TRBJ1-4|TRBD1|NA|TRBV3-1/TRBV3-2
TGTGCCAGCAGCCAAGACTACAGGGGGAATGAAAAACTGTTTTTT
CASSQDYRGNEKLFF
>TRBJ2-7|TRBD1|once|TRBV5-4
TGTGCCAGCAGCTTGGTGGGACAGGGTCCCTACGAGCAGTACTTC
CASSLVGQGPYEQYF
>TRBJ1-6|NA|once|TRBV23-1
TGCGCCAGCAGTCAAGGGGCTGACGGAGTTTCAGGCCATAAGCCCCTCCACTTT
CASSQGADGVSGHKPLHF
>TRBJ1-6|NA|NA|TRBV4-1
TGCGCCAGCAGCCAATTTTGGGTGGGTAATTCACCCCTCCACTTT
CASSQFWVGNSPLHF
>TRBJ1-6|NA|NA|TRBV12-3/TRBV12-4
TGTGCCAGCAGTTTACCGGGATATTCACCCCTCCACTTT
CASSLPGYSPLHF
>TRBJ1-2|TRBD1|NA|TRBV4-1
TGCGCCAGCAGCCCCGGGACAGGGGAGATTACTAACTATGGCTACACCTTC
CASSPGTGEITNYGYTF
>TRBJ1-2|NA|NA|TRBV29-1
TGCAGCGTTGCGGGCAGTGATGGCTACACCTTC
CSVAGSDGYTF
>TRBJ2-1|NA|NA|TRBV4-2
TGTGCCAGCAGCCAAGCTGAGGGGGGGCGTTCAAATGAGCAGTTCTTC
CASSQAEGGRSNEQFF
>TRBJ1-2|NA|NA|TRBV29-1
TGCAGCGTTGTGGAGGGAGGGGCGGATGGCTACACCTTC
CSVVEGGADGYTF
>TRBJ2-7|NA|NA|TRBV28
TGTGCCAGCACGCCTTCCGCGGGAATCTCCTACGAGCAGTACTTC
CASTPSAGISYEQYF
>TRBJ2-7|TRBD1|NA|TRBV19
TGTGCCAGTAGCGATAGGAGGACAGGGGTTTACGAGCAGTACTTC
CASSDRRTGVYEQYF
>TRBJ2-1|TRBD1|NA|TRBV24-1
TGTGCCACCAGTGATTTGGGACAGGGCCTTATCAATGAGCAGTTCTTC
CATSDLGQGLINEQFF
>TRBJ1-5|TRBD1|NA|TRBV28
TGTGCCAGCAGTTTGTCGGACAGGGTTCGGCAGCCCCAGCATTTT
CASSLSDRVRQPQHF
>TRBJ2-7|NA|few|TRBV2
TGTGCCAGCAGTGAACATTTTTACGGATCCTACGAGCAGTACTTC
CASSEHFYGSYEQYF
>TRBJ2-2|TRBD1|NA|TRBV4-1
TGCGCCAGCAGCCTCGGGGCAGGGGGGAACACCGGGGAGCTGTTTTTT
CASSLGAGGNTGELFF
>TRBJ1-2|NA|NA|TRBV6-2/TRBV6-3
TGTGCCAGCAGCCGGAGTCTGAACTATGGCTACACCTTC
CASSRSLNYGYTF
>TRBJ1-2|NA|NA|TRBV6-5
TGTGCCAGCAGTTACACCACAGGGCGAGATGGCTACACCTTC
CASSYTTGRDGYTF
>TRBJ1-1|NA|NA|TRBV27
TGTGCCAGCAGTTTAAATGGGATGAACACTGAAGCTTTCTTT
CASSLNGMNTEAFF
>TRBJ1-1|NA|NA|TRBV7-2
TGTGCCAGCAGCTTAGGTGGCAGCCCAAACACTTTT
CASSLGGSPNTF